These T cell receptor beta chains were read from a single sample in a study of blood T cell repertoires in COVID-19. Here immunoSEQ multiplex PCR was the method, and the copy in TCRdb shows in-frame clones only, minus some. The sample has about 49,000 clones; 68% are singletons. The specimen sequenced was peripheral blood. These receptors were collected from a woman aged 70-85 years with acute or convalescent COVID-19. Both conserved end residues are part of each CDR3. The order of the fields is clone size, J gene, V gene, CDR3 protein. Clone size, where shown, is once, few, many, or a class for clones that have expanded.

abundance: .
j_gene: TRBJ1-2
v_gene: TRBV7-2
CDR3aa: CASSLGGGRLGYGYTF

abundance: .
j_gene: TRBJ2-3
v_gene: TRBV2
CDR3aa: CASRSKRGGTDTQYF

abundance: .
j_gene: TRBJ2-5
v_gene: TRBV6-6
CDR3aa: CASSYGDYQETQYF

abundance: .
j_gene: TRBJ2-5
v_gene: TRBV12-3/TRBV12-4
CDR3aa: CASKQGAGETQYF

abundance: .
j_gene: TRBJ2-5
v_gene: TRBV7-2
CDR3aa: CASSLGGWQETQYF

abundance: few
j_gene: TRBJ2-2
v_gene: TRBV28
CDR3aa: CASSLGSENTGELFF

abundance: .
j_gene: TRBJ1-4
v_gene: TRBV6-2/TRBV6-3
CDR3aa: CASSYSEAQGVGKLFF

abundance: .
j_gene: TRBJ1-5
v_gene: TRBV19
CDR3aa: CASSPRSHQPQHF

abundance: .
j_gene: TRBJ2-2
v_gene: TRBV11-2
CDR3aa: CASSWGRNTGELFF

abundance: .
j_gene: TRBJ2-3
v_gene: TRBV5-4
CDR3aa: CASSAGLATDTQYF

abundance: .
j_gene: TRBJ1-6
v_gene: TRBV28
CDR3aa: CASSFGDRNNSPLHF

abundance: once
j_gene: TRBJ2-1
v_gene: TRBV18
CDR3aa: CASSPLAGGSYNEQFF

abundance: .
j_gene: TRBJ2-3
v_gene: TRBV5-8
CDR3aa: CASSLWGGSTDTQYF

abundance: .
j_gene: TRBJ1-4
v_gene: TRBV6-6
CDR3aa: CASSYGTGLEKLFF

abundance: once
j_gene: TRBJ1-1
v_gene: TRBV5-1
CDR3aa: CASSLGGLNTEAFF

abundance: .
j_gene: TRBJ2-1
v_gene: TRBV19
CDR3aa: CASSQEGYNEQFF

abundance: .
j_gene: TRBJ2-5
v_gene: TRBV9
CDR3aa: CASSVGAGTLQETQYF

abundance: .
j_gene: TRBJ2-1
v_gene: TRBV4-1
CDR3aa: CASSQLGERSSYNEQFF

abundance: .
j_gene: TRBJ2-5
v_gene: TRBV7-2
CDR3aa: CASSLSGNPETQYF

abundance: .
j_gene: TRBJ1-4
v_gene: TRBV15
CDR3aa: CATSRGPQGAVGEKLFF

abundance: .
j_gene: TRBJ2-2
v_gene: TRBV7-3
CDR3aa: CASSSDRGSNGELFF

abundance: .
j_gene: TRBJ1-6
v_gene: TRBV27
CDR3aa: CASSHRDRGSLIDSPLHF

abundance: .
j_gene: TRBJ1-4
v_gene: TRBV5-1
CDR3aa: CASSLTTTNEKLFF

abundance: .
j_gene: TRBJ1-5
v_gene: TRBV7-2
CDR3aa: CASSFGGNQPQHF

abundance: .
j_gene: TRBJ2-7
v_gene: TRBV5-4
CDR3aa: CASSLTVDTYEQYF

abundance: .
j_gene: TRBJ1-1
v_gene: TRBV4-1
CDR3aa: CASSQAGPTEAFF

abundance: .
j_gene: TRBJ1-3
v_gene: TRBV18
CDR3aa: CASSPGESSGNTIYF

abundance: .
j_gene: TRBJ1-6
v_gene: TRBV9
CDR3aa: CASNPQGAASPLHF

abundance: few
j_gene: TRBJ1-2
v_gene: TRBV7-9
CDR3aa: CASSLNPGQGDLAYGYTF

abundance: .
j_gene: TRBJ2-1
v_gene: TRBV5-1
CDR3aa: CASSWTGGRGVNEQFF

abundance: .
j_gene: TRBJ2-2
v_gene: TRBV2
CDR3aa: CASSDGPGGYTGELFF

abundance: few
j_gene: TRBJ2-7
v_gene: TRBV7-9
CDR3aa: CASSQVDEQYF

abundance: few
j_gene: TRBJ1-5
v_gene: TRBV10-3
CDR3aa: CAISVGRGREGNQPQHF

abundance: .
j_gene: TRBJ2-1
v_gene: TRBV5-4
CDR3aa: CASSQTPLAGSNEQFF

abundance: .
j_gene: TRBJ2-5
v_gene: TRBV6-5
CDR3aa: CASMRLAGLQETQYF

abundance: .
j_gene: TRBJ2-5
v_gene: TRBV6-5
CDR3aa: CASSVQYQETQYF

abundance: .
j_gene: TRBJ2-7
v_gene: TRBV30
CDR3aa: CAWRSSGTSYEQYF

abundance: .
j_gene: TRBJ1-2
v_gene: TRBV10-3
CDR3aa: CAAHRGQGNYGYTF